This T cell receptor beta chain was identified during a study of naive and memory T cell subsets. Two oligonucleotides, mixed equimolar, formed the beta constant-region primer covering TRBC1 and TRBC2. Ligated cDNA was amplified by four rounds of PCR with nested alpha and beta constant-region primers and SP2. TCRdb independently ran MiXCR on the UMI-ligation and nested PCR reads; one entry per CDR3 protein. The sample carries tens of thousands of distinct CDR3 sequences, about 10% recorded once. The V gene's germline CDR1 is SGHNT and CDR2 YYREEE (reference sequence). V trimming: 4 bases; J trimming: 6 bases; junction bases outside the gene matches: 4. This CDR3 contains 12 residues. This clonotype was counted a few times.

The chain recombines TRBV5-4 with TRBJ2-7, with 7 bases that match TRBD2. This clonotype originated in a human donor in good health. Sequencing was carried out using naive CD8+ T cells from blood. In nucleotides, the CDR3 is TGTGCCAGCAGCACGGGACTAACCGAGCAGTACTTC. It yields the protein CASSTGLTEQYF. Drawing the rest from reference TRBV5-4 and TRBJ2-7, the complete variable domain is ETGVTQSPTHLIKTRGQQVTLRCSSQSGHNTVSWYQQALGQGPQFIFQYYREEENGRGNFPPRFSGLQFPNYSSELNVNALELDDSALYLCASSTGLTEQYFGPGTRLTVT.